This T cell receptor (beta chain) emerged from a study of cytomegalovirus exposure and HLA in healthy donors. Study context: As an earlier analysis found, about 179 million T cells yielded about 120 million unique TCR beta sequences.

This clone is a singleton in its sample. The antigen is undetermined. This CDR3 is 14 amino acids long. From germline, CDR1 is SEHNR and CDR2 FQNEAQ (reference sequence). Germline trimming cut 7 bases from V and 4 bases from J; bases unmatched to any gene: 6. This PCR relied on a set of 60 Vbeta primers and 13 Jbeta primers. The assay was immunoSEQ multiplex PCR, and TCRdb's table has in-frame clones only and misses some. The table records 150,000 to 200,000 clones, roughly 79% of them present only once. General observations from the study: TRBV6-2, TRBV6-3 and other indistinguishable V segments were excluded.

The sample consisted of PBMCs. This sequence originates from a woman in her 30s in good health and CMV-seropositive. This chain links TRBV7-9 with TRBJ2-7; TRBD2 agrees at 11 bases. CDR3 sequence reads: CASTLAGGMYEQYF. The CDR3 nucleotides read TGTGCCAGCACCCTAGCGGGAGGCATGTACGAGCAGTACTTC. Complete variable domain (other parts from reference TRBV7-9 and TRBJ2-7): DTGVSQNPRHKITKRGQNVTFRCDPISEHNRLYWYRQTLGQGPEFLTYFQNEAQLEKSRLLSDRFSAERPKGSFSTLEIQRTEQGDSAMYLCASTLAGGMYEQYFGPGTRLTVT.